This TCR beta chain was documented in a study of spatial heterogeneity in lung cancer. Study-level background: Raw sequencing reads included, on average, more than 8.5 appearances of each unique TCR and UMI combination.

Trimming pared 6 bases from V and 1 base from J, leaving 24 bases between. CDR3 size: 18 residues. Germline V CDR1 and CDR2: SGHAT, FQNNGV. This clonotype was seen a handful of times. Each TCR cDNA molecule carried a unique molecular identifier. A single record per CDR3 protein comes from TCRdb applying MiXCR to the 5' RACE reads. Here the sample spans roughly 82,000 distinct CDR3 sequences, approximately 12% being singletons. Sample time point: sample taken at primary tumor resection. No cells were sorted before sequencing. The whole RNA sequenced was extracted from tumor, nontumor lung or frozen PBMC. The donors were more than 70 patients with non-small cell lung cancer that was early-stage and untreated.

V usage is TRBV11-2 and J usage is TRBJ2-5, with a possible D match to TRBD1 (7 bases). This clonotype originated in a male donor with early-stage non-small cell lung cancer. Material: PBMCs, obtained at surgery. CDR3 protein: CASSFQGDSAASQETQYF. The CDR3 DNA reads TGTGCCAGCAGTTTCCAGGGGGACTCCGCCGCTTCCCAAGAGACCCAGTACTTC. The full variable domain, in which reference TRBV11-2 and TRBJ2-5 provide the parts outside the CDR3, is EAGVAQSPRYKIIEKRQSVAFWCNPISGHATLYWYQQILGQGPKLLIQFQNNGVVDDSQLPKDRFSAERLKGVDSTLKIQPAKLEDSAVYLCASSFQGDSAASQETQYFGPGTRLLVL.